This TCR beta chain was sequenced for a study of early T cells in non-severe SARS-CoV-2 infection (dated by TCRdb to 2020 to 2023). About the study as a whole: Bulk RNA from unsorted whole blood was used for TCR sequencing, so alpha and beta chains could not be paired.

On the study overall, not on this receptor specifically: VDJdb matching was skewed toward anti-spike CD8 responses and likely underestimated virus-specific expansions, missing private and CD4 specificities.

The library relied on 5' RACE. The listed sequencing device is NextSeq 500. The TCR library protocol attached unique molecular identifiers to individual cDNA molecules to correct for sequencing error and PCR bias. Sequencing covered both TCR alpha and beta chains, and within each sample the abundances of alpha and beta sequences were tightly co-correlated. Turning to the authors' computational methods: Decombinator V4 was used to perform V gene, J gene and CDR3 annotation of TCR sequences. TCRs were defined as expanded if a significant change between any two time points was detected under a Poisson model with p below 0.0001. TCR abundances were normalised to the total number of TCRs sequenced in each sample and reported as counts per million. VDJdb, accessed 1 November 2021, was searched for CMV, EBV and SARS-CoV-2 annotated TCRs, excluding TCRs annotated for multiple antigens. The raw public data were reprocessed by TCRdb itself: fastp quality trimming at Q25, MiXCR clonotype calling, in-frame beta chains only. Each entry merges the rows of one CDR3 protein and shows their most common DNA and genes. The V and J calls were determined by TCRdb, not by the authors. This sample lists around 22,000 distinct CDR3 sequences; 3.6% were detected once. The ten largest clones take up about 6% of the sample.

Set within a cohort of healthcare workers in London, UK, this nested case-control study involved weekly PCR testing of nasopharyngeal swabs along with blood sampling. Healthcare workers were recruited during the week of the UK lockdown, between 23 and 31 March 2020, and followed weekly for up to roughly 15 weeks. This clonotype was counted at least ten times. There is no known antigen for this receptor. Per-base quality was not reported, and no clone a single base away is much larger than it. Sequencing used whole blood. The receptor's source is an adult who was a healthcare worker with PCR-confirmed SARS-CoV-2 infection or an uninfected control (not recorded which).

The CDR3 reads as follows: CASSLSQGKVGNQPQHF. The DNA sequence follows: TGTGCCAGCAGTTTAAGTCAGGGAAAGGTTGGTAATCAGCCCCAGCATTTT. The chain is assembled from TRBV28 and TRBJ1-5; a tentative D call is TRBD1 (5 bases match). Including cysteine and phenylalanine, the CDR3 has 17 amino acids. Only the CDR3 part of the read is kept: 51 bases, read in frame from the first base. Looking up the germline V gene yields CDR1 MDHEN and CDR2 SYDVKM. V and J lose 2 bases and 4 bases, and a span of 18 bases separates them.